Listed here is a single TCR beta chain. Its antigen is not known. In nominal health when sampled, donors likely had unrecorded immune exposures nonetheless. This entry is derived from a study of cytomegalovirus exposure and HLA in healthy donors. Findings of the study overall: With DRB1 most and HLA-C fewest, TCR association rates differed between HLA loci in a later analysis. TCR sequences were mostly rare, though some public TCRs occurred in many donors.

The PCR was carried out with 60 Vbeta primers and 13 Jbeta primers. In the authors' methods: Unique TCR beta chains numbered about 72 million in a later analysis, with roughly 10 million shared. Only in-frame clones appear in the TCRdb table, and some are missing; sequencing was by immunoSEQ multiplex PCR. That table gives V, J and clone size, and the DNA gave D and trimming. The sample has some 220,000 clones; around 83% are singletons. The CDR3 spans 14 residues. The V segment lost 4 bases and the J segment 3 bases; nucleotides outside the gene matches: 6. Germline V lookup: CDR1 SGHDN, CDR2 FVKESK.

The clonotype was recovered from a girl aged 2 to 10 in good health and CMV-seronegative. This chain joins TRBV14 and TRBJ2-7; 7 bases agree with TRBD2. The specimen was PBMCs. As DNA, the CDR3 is TGTGCCAGCAGCCTTGGTCCGGGGGGCTACGAGCAGTACTTC. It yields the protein CASSLGPGGYEQYF.